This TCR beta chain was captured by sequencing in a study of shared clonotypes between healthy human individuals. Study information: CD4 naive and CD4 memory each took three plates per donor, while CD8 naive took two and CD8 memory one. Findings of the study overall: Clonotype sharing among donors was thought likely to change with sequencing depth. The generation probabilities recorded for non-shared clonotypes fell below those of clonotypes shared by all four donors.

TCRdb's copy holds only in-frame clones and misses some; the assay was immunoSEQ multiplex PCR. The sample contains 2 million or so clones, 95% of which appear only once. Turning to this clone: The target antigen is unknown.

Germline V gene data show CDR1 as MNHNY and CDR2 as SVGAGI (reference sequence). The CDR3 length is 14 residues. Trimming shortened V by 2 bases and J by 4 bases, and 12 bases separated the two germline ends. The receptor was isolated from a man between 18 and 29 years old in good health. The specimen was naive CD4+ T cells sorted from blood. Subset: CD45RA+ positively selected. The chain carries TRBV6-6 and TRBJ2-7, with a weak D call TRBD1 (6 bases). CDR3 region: CASSYRGQFYEQYF. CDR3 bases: TGTGCCAGCAGTTACAGGGGACAATTTTACGAGCAGTACTTC.